This is a list of T cell receptor beta chains from one sample in a study of blood T cell repertoires in COVID-19. The data were produced by immunoSEQ multiplex PCR, yet TCRdb's version contains in-frame clones alone and is incomplete. The profile shows approximately 160,000 clones, over 75% of them singletons. The sample was peripheral blood. These receptors originate from a man between 60 and 75 years old who had recovered from COVID-19. The CDR3 runs from the conserved cysteine through the conserved F or W. A D gene is named only where the DNA matches it firmly. Clone sizes are given selectively: once, few, many, or a class where the clone is expanded.

size	V	J	D	DNA	CDR3
-	TRBV18	TRBJ2-3	TRBD2	TGTGCCAGCTCACCCGGACTAGCGGGGAGCACAGATACGCAGTATTTT	CASSPGLAGSTDTQYF
-	TRBV19	TRBJ2-1	TRBD1	TGTGCCAGTAGTATAGGAGGGACAGGGTTCAATGAGCAGTTCTTC	CASSIGGTGFNEQFF
-	TRBV6-6	TRBJ2-2	-	TGTGCCAGCAGTACGACAGCGCCTACGAACACCGGGGAGCTGTTTTTT	CASSTTAPTNTGELFF
-	TRBV10-3	TRBJ2-6	-	TGTGCCATCAGTGAGTCAAGGGGAACGGGGGCCAACGTCCTGACTTTC	CAISESRGTGANVLTF
-	TRBV5-8	TRBJ1-1	-	TGTGCCAGCAGCCGACAAACAGGGTTGGGCACTGAAGCTTTCTTT	CASSRQTGLGTEAFF
-	TRBV6-2/TRBV6-3	TRBJ1-1	TRBD1	TGTGCCAGCAGTGGGAGACAGGGGAACACTGAAGCTTTCTTT	CASSGRQGNTEAFF
-	TRBV4-2	TRBJ2-1	-	TGTGCCAGCAGCCTGCCGACGGAACCAGGGCAGTTCTTC	CASSLPTEPGQFF
-	TRBV10-3	TRBJ1-1	TRBD1	TGTGCCATCAGGGACAGGGAGGAAGCTTTCTTT	CAIRDREEAFF
-	TRBV9	TRBJ2-3	-	TGTGCCAGCAGCGTAGAACCTAAATTCACAGATACGCAGTATTTT	CASSVEPKFTDTQYF
-	TRBV9	TRBJ2-5	-	TGTGCCAGCAGCGTAGAGGGGGGGCCAACCCAGTACTTC	CASSVEGGPTQYF
-	TRBV10-3	TRBJ1-1	-	TGTGCCATCCGGGAAGCAGGAACCTCCGAAGCTTTCTTT	CAIREAGTSEAFF
once	TRBV9	TRBJ1-3	-	TGTGCCAGCAGCGTAGCAGGAGGAAACACCATATATTTT	CASSVAGGNTIYF
-	TRBV6-5	TRBJ1-3	-	TGTGCCAGCAGTACCACAGGGTTGGGAAACACCATATATTTT	CASSTTGLGNTIYF
-	TRBV7-2	TRBJ2-3	TRBD2	TGTGCCAGCAGCTTAGTAGCGGGGGGGACAGATACGCAGTATTTT	CASSLVAGGTDTQYF
-	TRBV3-1/TRBV3-2	TRBJ1-2	TRBD1	TGTGCCAGCAGCCAACTCGGATGGACAGGGGGCAACTATGGCTACACCTTC	CASSQLGWTGGNYGYTF
-	TRBV18	TRBJ1-5	TRBD1	TGTGCCAGCGGACAGGGTTCCGATCAGCCCCAGCATTTT	CASGQGSDQPQHF
-	TRBV9	TRBJ1-2	TRBD1	TGTGCCAGCAGCCCCATTGGACAGGTTGATGGCTACACCTTC	CASSPIGQVDGYTF
-	TRBV5-5	TRBJ1-1	-	TGTGCCAGCAGCCGGCAGGGGATGAACACTGAAGCTTTCTTT	CASSRQGMNTEAFF
-	TRBV6-5	TRBJ1-5	-	TGTGCCAGCAGTTATCTTGGCAATCAGCCCCAGCATTTT	CASSYLGNQPQHF
-	TRBV2	TRBJ2-1	TRBD2	TGTGCCAGCAGCGTACTAGCGGGGGGGCCGGGTGAGCAGTTCTTC	CASSVLAGGPGEQFF
many	TRBV12-3/TRBV12-4	TRBJ1-1	-	TGTGCCAGCAGTTCGTTAACTGAAGCTTTCTTT	CASSSLTEAFF
-	TRBV20-1	TRBJ1-4	-	TGCAGTGCTTTTGACAGGGAAAAACTGTTTTTT	CSAFDREKLFF
-	TRBV6-5	TRBJ1-2	TRBD1	TGTGCCAGCAGTCCACAGGGGGCGCCGGGCTATGGCTACACCTTC	CASSPQGAPGYGYTF
-	TRBV18	TRBJ2-5	-	TGTGCCAGCTCACCACCGTTACAGGGAGAGACCCAGTACTTC	CASSPPLQGETQYF
-	TRBV25-1	TRBJ2-1	TRBD2	TGTGCCAGCAGTGCCTTAGCGGGGGGATCGGGGAATGAGCAGTTCTTC	CASSALAGGSGNEQFF
-	TRBV5-6	TRBJ2-7	TRBD1	TGTGCCAGCAGCTACGGGACAGGCGAACTCTACGAGCAGTACTTC	CASSYGTGELYEQYF
-	TRBV3-1/TRBV3-2	TRBJ1-2	-	TGTGCCAGCAGCCAAGATCCCCCGGGTCTCTATGGCTACACCTTC	CASSQDPPGLYGYTF
-	TRBV19	TRBJ2-1	TRBD1	TGTGCCAGTAGTATCCCCCGGGACAGTCACAATGAGCAGTTCTTC	CASSIPRDSHNEQFF
-	TRBV5-1	TRBJ2-7	TRBD1	TGCGCCAGCAGCTTGGGCCATTTCGGACAGGGGATAGGTCTGGCCTACGAGCAGTACTTC	CASSLGHFGQGIGLAYEQYF
-	TRBV11-2	TRBJ2-5	-	TGTGCCAGCAGCTTAATGATGGGGGGACAAGAGACCCAGTACTTC	CASSLMMGGQETQYF
-	TRBV6-5	TRBJ1-1	TRBD1	TGTGCCAGCAGCCGAGACAGGGGGGCTGCTGAAGCTTTCTTT	CASSRDRGAAEAFF
-	TRBV5-5	TRBJ1-4	-	TGTGCCAGCAGCTTGCGACAGGTTAATGAAAAACTGTTTTTT	CASSLRQVNEKLFF
-	TRBV7-9	TRBJ2-3	TRBD1	TGTGCCAGCAGCCCCCTAGACAGGGTCACAGATACGCAGTATTTT	CASSPLDRVTDTQYF
-	TRBV19	TRBJ2-1	TRBD1	TGTGCCAGTGCTAAGGTGGGACAGGGGGCCAATGAGCAGTTCTTC	CASAKVGQGANEQFF
-	TRBV2	TRBJ1-1	-	TGTGCCAGCAGTGAAGGACCAGGGACTGAAGCTTTCTTT	CASSEGPGTEAFF
-	TRBV11-2	TRBJ2-3	TRBD2	TGTGCCAGCAGCTCCGGGACTAGCGGGTTTGATACGCAGTATTTT	CASSSGTSGFDTQYF
-	TRBV5-4	TRBJ2-3	-	TGTGCCAGCAGCTCCCGACAGTCCGGAGATACGCAGTATTTT	CASSSRQSGDTQYF
-	TRBV5-5	TRBJ2-1	-	TGTGCCAGCAGCTTGATCCAGGGTCGGGATGAGCAGTTCTTC	CASSLIQGRDEQFF
-	TRBV5-1	TRBJ1-1	-	TGCGCCAGCAGCTTGGGACATCAGATTTTGAACACTGAAGCTTTCTTT	CASSLGHQILNTEAFF
once	TRBV6-5	TRBJ2-3	TRBD1	TGTGCCAGCACCGAATGGGGACAGATCACAGATACGCAGTATTTT	CASTEWGQITDTQYF
-	TRBV28	TRBJ2-5	-	TGTGCCAGCAGTACGAGGGAGACCCAGTACTTC	CASSTRETQYF
few	TRBV18	TRBJ1-1	TRBD1	TGTGCCAGCTCACCAGGCGGGACAGGGGCGGAAGCTTTCTTT	CASSPGGTGAEAFF
-	TRBV27	TRBJ2-2	-	TGTGCCAGCAGTGCAAGGTCAGGCGGGGACACCGGGGAGCTGTTTTTT	CASSARSGGDTGELFF
-	TRBV7-6	TRBJ2-5	TRBD2	TGTGCCAGCAGCTTTGGGACTAGCGGACAAGAGACCCAGTACTTC	CASSFGTSGQETQYF